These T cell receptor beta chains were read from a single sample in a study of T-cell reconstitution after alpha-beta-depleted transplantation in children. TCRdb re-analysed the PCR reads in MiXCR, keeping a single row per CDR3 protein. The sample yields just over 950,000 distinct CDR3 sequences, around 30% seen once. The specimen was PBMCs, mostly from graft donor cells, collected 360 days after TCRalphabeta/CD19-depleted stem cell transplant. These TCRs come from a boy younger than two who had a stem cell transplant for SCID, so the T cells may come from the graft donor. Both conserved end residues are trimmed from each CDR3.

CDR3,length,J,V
AISESGGTTDTQY,13,TRBJ2-3,TRBV10-3
ASGQDRVSYNEQF,13,TRBJ2-1,TRBV12-5
ACSKPTGFPYNEQF,14,TRBJ2-1,TRBV3-1
SAGGTGRETQY,11,TRBJ2-5,TRBV20-1
SAGQRHNEQF,10,TRBJ2-1,TRBV29-1
ASKTLTGELF,10,TRBJ2-2,TRBV6-2/TRBV6-3
ASSLEVGVGLSYEQY,15,TRBJ2-7,TRBV5-1
ASSAGVLSTDTQY,13,TRBJ2-3,TRBV5-5
ASSVGRAGEQY,11,TRBJ2-7,TRBV9
SVALSAGGEF,10,TRBJ2-1,TRBV29-1
ASSQDASGGSQETQY,15,TRBJ2-5,TRBV4-1
ASSLAGWSGGELF,13,TRBJ2-2,TRBV12-3/TRBV12-4
ASSLKGGFYEQY,12,TRBJ2-7,TRBV7-8
ASSPPGGKAYNEQF,14,TRBJ2-1,TRBV12-3/TRBV12-4
ASSSGTKAF,9,TRBJ1-1,TRBV12-3/TRBV12-4
ASSQLGQGGNEQF,13,TRBJ2-1,TRBV4-2
SARDPAGAPYEQY,13,TRBJ2-7,TRBV20-1
ASNEGVGPEAF,11,TRBJ1-1,TRBV2
ASSQWGQGPNTEAF,14,TRBJ1-1,TRBV4-2
ASSNTTGAWGLF,12,TRBJ1-4,TRBV5-1
ASSYRSTEANTGELF,15,TRBJ2-2,TRBV6-2/TRBV6-3
ASSTSGTGVGEQY,13,TRBJ2-7,TRBV6-1
SVVPQHTQY,9,TRBJ2-3,TRBV29-1
ASSATAPYNEQF,12,TRBJ2-1,TRBV9
ASSALQGENTEAF,13,TRBJ1-1,TRBV6-1
SAPFDRTGELF,11,TRBJ2-2,TRBV20-1
SVEDFEGEEYNEQF,14,TRBJ2-1,TRBV29-1
ASSGGQGNTGELF,13,TRBJ2-2,TRBV5-1
ASSFDRGRELF,11,TRBJ2-2,TRBV7-7
ASSQVPPVEDTQY,13,TRBJ2-3,TRBV4-1
ASRVLDQPQH,10,TRBJ1-5,TRBV12-3/TRBV12-4
ASSPRMTSGNYEQY,14,TRBJ2-7,TRBV7-6
ASSEEWGTEAF,11,TRBJ1-1,TRBV2
ASSQDTGTQY,10,TRBJ2-5,TRBV3-1
ASSYSADTGELF,12,TRBJ2-2,TRBV6-5
ASSYSTREETQY,12,TRBJ2-5,TRBV6-5
ASSLLNLESYEQY,13,TRBJ2-7,TRBV5-1
ASSNPIGALRSYEQY,15,TRBJ2-7,TRBV21-1
ASRTEPGPQH,10,TRBJ1-5,TRBV12-3/TRBV12-4
ASSQARVGYYGYT,13,TRBJ1-2,TRBV4-3